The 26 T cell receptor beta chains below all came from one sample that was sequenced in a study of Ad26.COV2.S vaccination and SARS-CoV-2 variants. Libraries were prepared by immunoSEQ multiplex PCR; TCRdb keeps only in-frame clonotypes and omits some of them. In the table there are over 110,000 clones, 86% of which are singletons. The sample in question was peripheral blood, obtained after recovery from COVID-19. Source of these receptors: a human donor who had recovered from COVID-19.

CDR3 sequence: CASSLAVQGPYSGANVLTF. Here the CDR3 DNA reads TGCGCCAGCAGCTTGGCGGTACAGGGGCCATACTCTGGGGCCAACGTCCTGACTTTC. The chain has TRBV5-1 and TRBJ2-6; 7 bases map to TRBD1. The CDR3 sequence is 19 residues long. Germline loops: CDR1 SGHRS, CDR2 YFSETQ. V was clipped by 0 bases and J by 0 bases; unmatched bases: 9.

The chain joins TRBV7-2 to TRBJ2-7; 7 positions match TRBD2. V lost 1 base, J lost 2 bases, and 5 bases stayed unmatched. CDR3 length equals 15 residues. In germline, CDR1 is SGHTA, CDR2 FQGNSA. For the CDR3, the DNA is TGTGCCAGCAGCTTAGAGCCTAGCGGTCCCTACGAGCAGTACTTC. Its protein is CASSLEPSGPYEQYF. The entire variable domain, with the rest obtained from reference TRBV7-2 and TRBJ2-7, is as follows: GAGVSQSPSNKVTEKGKDVELRCDPISGHTALYWYRQSLGQGLEFLIYFQGNSAPDKSGLPSDRFSAERTGGSVSTLTIQRTQQEDSAVYLCASSLEPSGPYEQYFGPGTRLTVT.

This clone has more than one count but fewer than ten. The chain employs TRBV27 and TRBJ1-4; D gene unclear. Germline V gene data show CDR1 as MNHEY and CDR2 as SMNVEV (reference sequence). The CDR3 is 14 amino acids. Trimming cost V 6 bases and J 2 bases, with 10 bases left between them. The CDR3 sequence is CASRTLLTNEKLFF. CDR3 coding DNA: TGTGCCAGCAGGACACTTTTGACTAATGAAAAACTGTTTTTT.

CDR3 residues: CASSLIPYEQYF. CDR3 sequence (DNA): TGTGCCAGCAGCCTAATTCCCTACGAGCAGTACTTC. This sequence joins TRBV28 and TRBJ2-7; D call uncertain. The CDR3 is made up of 12 amino acids. Germline CDR1 is MDHEN and CDR2 is SYDVKM. V lost 6 bases and J 2 bases, leaving 8 bases between the germline ends.

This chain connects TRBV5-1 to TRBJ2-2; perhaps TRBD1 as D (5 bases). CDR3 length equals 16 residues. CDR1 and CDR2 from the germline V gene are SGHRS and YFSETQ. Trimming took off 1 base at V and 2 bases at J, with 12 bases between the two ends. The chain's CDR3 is CASSLTQGGNTGELFF. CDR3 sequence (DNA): TGCGCCAGCAGCTTGACCCAGGGTGGTAACACCGGGGAGCTGTTTTTT.

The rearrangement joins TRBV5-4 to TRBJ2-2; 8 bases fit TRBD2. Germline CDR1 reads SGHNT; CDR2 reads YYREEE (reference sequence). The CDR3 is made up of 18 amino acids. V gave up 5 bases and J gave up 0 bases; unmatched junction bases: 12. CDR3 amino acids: CASSDAGSGGPNTGELFF. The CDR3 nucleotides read TGTGCCAGCAGTGATGCGGGCAGCGGGGGACCGAACACCGGGGAGCTGTTTTTT.

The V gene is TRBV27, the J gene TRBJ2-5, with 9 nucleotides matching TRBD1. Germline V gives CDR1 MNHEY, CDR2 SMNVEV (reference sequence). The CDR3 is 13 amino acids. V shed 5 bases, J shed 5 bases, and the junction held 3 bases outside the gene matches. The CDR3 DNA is TGTGCCAGCAGTCCCGGACAGGGGGAGACCCAGTACTTC. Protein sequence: CASSPGQGETQYF.

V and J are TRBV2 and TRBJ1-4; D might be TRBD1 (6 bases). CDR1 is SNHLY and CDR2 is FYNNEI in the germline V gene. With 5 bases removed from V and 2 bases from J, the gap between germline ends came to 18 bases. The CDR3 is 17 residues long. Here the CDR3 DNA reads TGTGCCAGCAGTAGAGAGATGGGGGGCGCGACTAATGAAAAACTGTTTTTT. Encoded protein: CASSREMGGATNEKLFF.

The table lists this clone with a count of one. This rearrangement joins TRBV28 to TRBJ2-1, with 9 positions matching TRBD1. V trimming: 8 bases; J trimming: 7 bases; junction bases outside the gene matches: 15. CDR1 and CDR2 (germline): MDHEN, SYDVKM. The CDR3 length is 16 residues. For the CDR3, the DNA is TGTGCCAGCCAAAGAGGACAGGGGATGTCCGGTAATGAGCAGTTCTTC. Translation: CASQRGQGMSGNEQFF.

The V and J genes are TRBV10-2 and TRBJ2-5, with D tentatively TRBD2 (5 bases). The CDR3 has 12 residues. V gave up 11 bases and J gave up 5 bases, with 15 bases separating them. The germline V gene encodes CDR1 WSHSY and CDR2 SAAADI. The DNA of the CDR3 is TGCGCCGTCCGGGGAGCGATCGAGACCCAGTACTTC. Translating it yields CAVRGAIETQYF.

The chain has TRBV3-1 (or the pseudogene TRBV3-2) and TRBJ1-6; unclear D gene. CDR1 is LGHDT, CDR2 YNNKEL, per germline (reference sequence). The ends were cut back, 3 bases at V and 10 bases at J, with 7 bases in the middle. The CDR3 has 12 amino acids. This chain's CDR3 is CASSQARSPLHF. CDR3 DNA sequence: TGTGCCAGCAGCCAGGCAAGGTCACCCCTCCACTTT.

CDR3 amino acids: CASSYTPGNSPLHF. For the CDR3, the DNA is TGTGCCAGCAGTTACACCCCCGGGAATTCACCCCTCCACTTT. The chain is built from TRBV6-5 and TRBJ1-6, with D unclear. Looked up from germline, CDR1 is MNHEY and CDR2 is SVGAGI. V was shortened by 2 bases and J by 7 bases, with 9 bases between the two germline ends. The CDR3 is 14 residues long.

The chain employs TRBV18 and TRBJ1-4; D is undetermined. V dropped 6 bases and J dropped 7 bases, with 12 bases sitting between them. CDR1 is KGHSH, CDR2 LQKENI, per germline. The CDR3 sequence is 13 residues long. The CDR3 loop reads CASSPRDGEKLFF. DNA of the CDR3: TGTGCCAGCTCCCCGAGAGACGGTGAAAAACTGTTTTTT. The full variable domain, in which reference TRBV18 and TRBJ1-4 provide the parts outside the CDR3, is NAGVMQNPRHLVRRRGQEARLRCSPMKGHSHVYWYRQLPEEGLKFMVYLQKENIIDESGMPKERFSAEFPKEGPSILRIQQVVRGDSAAYFCASSPRDGEKLFFGSGTQLSVL.

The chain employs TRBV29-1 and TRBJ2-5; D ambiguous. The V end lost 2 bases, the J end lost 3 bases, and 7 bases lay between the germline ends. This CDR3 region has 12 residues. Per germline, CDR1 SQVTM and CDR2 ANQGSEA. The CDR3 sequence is CSVERPEETQYF. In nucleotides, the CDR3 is TGCAGCGTTGAACGGCCAGAAGAGACCCAGTACTTC.

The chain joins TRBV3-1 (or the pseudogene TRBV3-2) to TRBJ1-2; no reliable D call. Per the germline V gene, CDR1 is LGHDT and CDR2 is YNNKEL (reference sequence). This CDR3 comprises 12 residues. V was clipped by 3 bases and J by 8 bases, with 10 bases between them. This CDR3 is CASSHLRRGYTF. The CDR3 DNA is TGTGCCAGCAGCCACCTCCGAAGGGGCTACACCTTC.

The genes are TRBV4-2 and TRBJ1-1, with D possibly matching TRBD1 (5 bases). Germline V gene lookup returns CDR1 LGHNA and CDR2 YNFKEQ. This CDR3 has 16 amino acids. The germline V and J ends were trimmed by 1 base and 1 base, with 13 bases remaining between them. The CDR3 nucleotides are TGTGCCAGCAGCCAAGGGACCGGGGGTAGGAACACTGAAGCTTTCTTT. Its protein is CASSQGTGGRNTEAFF.

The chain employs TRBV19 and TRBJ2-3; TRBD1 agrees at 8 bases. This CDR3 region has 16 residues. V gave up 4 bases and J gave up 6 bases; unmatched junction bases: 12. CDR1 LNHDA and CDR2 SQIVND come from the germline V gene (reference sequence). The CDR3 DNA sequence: TGTGCCAGTAGTAACCGGATAGGGACAGGAGGGGATACGCAGTATTTT. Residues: CASSNRIGTGGDTQYF.

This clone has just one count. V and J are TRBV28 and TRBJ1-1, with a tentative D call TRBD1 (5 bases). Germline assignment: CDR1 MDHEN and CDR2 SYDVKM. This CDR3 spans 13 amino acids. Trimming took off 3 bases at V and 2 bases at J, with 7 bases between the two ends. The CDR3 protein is CASSLGQNTEAFF. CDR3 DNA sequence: TGTGCCAGCAGTTTGGGGCAAAACACTGAAGCTTTCTTT.

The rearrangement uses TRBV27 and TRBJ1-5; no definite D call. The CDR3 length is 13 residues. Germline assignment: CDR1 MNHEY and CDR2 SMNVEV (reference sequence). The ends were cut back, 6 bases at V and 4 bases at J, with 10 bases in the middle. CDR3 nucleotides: TGTGCCAGCAGACGGGGTAGGAATCAGCCCCAGCATTTT. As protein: CASRRGRNQPQHF.

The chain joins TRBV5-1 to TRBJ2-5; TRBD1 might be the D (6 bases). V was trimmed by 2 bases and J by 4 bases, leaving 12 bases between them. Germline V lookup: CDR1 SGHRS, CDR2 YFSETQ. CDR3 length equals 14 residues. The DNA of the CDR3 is TGCGCCAGCAGCTTCAGGGGAAGGGGAGAGACCCAGTACTTC. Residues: CASSFRGRGETQYF. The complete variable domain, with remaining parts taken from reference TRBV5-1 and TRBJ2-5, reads KAGVTQTPRYLIKTRGQQVTLSCSPISGHRSVSWYQQTPGQGLQFLFEYFSETQRNKGNFPGRFSGRQFSNSRSEMNVSTLELGDSALYLCASSFRGRGETQYFGPGTRLLVL.

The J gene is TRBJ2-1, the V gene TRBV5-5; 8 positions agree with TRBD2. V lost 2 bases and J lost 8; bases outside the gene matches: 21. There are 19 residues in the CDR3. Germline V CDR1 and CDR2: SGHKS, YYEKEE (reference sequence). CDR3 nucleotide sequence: TGTGCCAGCAGCTTTGGGGGCAGATTAGCGGGGTCCCCTAGGGATGAGCAGTTCTTC. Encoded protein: CASSFGGRLAGSPRDEQFF.

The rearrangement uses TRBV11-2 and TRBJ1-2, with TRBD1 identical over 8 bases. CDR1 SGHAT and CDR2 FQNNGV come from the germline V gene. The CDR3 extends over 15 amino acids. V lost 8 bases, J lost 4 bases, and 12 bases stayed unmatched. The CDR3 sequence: CASGQGIQRGYGYTF. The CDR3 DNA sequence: TGTGCCAGCGGACAGGGCATTCAGCGCGGCTATGGCTACACCTTC.

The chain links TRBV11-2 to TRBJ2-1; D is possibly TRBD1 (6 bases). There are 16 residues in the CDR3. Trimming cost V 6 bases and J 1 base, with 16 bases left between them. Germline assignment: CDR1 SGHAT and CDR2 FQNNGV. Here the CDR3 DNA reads TGTGCCAGCAGTTCCCTCACGGACAGTTCCTACAATGAGCAGTTCTTC. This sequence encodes CASSSLTDSSYNEQFF.

The CDR3 loop reads CASSYQGDQETQYF. In DNA form, the CDR3 reads TGCGCCAGCAGCTACCAGGGGGACCAAGAGACCCAGTACTTC. The genes are TRBV5-1 and TRBJ2-5, with 7 nucleotides matching TRBD1. This CDR3 spans 14 amino acids. Germline CDR1 is SGHRS and CDR2 is YFSETQ. Trimming at V came to 3 bases and at J to 0 bases, leaving 2 bases not matched to a gene.

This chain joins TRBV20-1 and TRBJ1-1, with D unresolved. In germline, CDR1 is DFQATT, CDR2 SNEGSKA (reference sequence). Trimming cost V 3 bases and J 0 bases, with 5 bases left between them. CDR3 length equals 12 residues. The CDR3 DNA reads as TGCAGTGCTAGTACCGTGAACACTGAAGCTTTCTTT. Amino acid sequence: CSASTVNTEAFF.

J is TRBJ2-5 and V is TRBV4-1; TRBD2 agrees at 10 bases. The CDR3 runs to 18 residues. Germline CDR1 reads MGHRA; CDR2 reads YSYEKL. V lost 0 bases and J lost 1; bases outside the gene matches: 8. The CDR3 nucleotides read TGCGCCAGCAGCCAAGATCCGCTAGCGGGGGCTTCCCAAGAGACCCAGTACTTC. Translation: CASSQDPLAGASQETQYF.